The 2 T cell receptor beta chains in this list originate from one sample, sequenced in a study of Tregs in tolerant kidney transplant recipients. The repertoire was sequenced with immunoSEQ multiplex PCR; TCRdb's copy has only in-frame clones and lacks some. The profile shows 85,000 to 100,000 clones, 80% to 95% of them singletons. Material: CD4+ T cells from blood, obtained before the transplant. All receptors derive from a human donor who received a combined kidney and bone marrow transplant.

The V and J genes are TRBV6-4 and TRBJ2-1, with 8 bases matching TRBD2. CDR1 is MRHNA and CDR2 is SNTAGT in the germline V gene. This CDR3 has 18 residues. V was clipped by 0 bases and J by 1 base; unmatched bases: 8. The chain's CDR3 is CASSDSSLAGGSYNEQFF. The CDR3 DNA reads as TGTGCCAGCAGTGACTCGTCTCTGGCGGGAGGTTCCTACAATGAGCAGTTCTTC.

V and J are TRBV19 and TRBJ2-1, with TRBD1 identical over 7 bases. CDR1 is LNHDA, CDR2 SQIVND, per germline (reference sequence). V trimming: 3 bases; J trimming: 6 bases; junction bases outside the gene matches: 11. The CDR3 spans 16 residues. CDR3 in amino acids: CASSIPGQRSGNEQFF. The CDR3 nucleotides are TGTGCCAGTAGTATCCCGGGACAGCGATCGGGCAATGAGCAGTTCTTC. Full variable domain (missing parts from reference TRBV19 and TRBJ2-1): DGGITQSPKYLFRKEGQNVTLSCEQNLNHDAMYWYRQDPGQGLRLIYYSQIVNDFQKGDIAEGYSVSREKKESFPLTVTSAQKNPTAFYLCASSIPGQRSGNEQFFGPGTRLTVL.